Each of the 26 T cell receptor beta chains below was sequenced from the same sample in a study of blood T cell repertoires in COVID-19. TCRdb's copy holds only in-frame clones and misses some; the assay was immunoSEQ multiplex PCR. Among tens of thousands of clones, about 86% were seen once, and the ten largest hold approximately 12%. Material for sequencing was peripheral blood. The receptors derive from an older man with active COVID-19.

The chain has TRBV5-1 and TRBJ1-1; D is unclear. The CDR3 runs to 15 residues. Germline assignment: CDR1 SGHRS and CDR2 YFSETQ. V was trimmed by 0 bases and J by 0 bases, leaving 9 bases between them. The CDR3 DNA reads TGCGCCAGCAGCTTGGCCGAGGGCGTGAACACTGAAGCTTTCTTT. This translates into CASSLAEGVNTEAFF.

This sequence joins TRBV6-5 and TRBJ1-6; 8 bases agree with TRBD1. The CDR3 spans 15 residues. The J segment lost 8 bases and the V segment lost 1 base, leaving 4 bases of the junction unmatched. Germline CDR1 and CDR2: MNHEY and SVGAGI. The DNA for the CDR3 is TGTGCCAGCAGTTACTTCGCAGGGGGCGATTCACCCCTCCACTTT. It codes for CASSYFAGGDSPLHF.

The chain links TRBV7-2 to TRBJ2-2; 7 nucleotides line up with TRBD2. The CDR3 is 15 residues long. J was trimmed by 8 bases and V by 1 base; bases with no gene match: 7. Germline CDR1 SGHTA, CDR2 FQGNSA. DNA for the CDR3: TGTGCCAGCAGCTTAGGGTCTAGCGGACGTGGGGAGCTGTTTTTT. Translated: CASSLGSSGRGELFF.

The rearrangement uses TRBV9 and TRBJ2-7, with 11 positions matching TRBD2. CDR1 is SGDLS and CDR2 is YYNGEE in the germline V gene. The J segment lost 3 bases and the V segment lost 2 bases, leaving 1 base of the junction unmatched. The length of the CDR3 is 14 residues. The CDR3 region has the DNA TGTGCCAGCAGCGTGGGGACTAGCGGCTACGAGCAGTACTTC. Translating it yields CASSVGTSGYEQYF.

The count of this clone is one. This chain connects TRBV11-2 to TRBJ2-7; 10 bases are a match to TRBD2. The CDR3 totals 16 residues. Germline trimming cut 3 bases from V and 2 bases from J; bases unmatched to any gene: 7. Germline V gives CDR1 SGHAT, CDR2 FQNNGV. In DNA form, the CDR3 reads TGTGCCAGCAGCTTGAGGCCAGCGGGGGGGACCTACGAGCAGTACTTC. Protein: CASSLRPAGGTYEQYF.

This clone was found once. This may stem from a read error, because a much larger clone lies one nucleotide away. The chain joins TRBV27 to TRBJ1-2; 8 nucleotides line up with TRBD1. This CDR3 is built from 13 residues. Unmatched junction bases numbered 4, after V lost 6 bases and J lost 4 bases. From germline, CDR1 is MNHEY and CDR2 SMNVEV (reference sequence). For the CDR3, the DNA is TGTGCCAGCAGCGGAACAGGGGGCTATGGCTACACCTTC. Protein sequence: CASSGTGGYGYTF.

The rearrangement joins TRBV3-1 (or the pseudogene TRBV3-2) to TRBJ2-2, with D maybe TRBD2 (5 bases). Germline assignment: CDR1 LGHDT and CDR2 YNNKEL (reference sequence). V was clipped by 0 bases and J by 4 bases, with 12 bases between them. The CDR3 sequence is 16 residues long. The chain's CDR3 is CASSQEAADLTGELFF. The DNA of the CDR3 is TGTGCCAGCAGCCAAGAAGCAGCGGATCTCACCGGGGAGCTGTTTTTT.

The chain's CDR3 is CASSIRTGTSTDTQYF. The CDR3, as DNA: TGTGCCAGCAGCATTCGGACAGGGACTAGCACAGATACGCAGTATTTT. The V gene is TRBV9, the J gene TRBJ2-3; 8 bases map to TRBD1. The CDR3 is made up of 16 amino acids. Germline V CDR1 and CDR2: SGDLS, YYNGEE. Trimming cost V 4 bases and J 0 bases; bases outside gene matches: 7.

This clone has just one count. The chain is built from TRBV7-6 and TRBJ2-5, with 8 bases that match TRBD2. The CDR3 covers 16 residues. Per germline, CDR1 SGHVS and CDR2 FNYEAQ. J was trimmed by 2 bases and V by 5 bases; bases with no gene match: 10. CDR3 DNA: TGTGCCAGCAGCCCCCTTGAGCGGGGGAAACAAGAGACCCAGTACTTC. Its translation is CASSPLERGKQETQYF.

The J gene is TRBJ2-2, the V gene TRBV20-1; weak D call: TRBD2 (5 bases). The V end lost 3 bases, the J end lost 9 bases, and 14 bases lay between the germline ends. This CDR3 region has 13 residues. The germline CDR1 and CDR2 sequences are DFQATT and SNEGSKA (reference sequence). The DNA for the CDR3 is TGCAGTGCTAGTCCCGGGAATATCCGGGAGCTGTTTTTT. This sequence encodes CSASPGNIRELFF.

The rearrangement links TRBV12-1 to TRBJ1-5; the D call of TRBD1 is as the table states it, not checked on the DNA. TRBV12-1 is tagged as a pseudogene. The CDR3 length is 17 residues. CDR3 DNA sequence: TGTGCCAGCAGCTTTGTTGGGACACGGTATAGCAATCAGCCCCAGCATTTT. Protein product: CASSFVGTRYSNQPQHF.

The CDR3 region has the DNA TGTGCCAGCAACCGGTGGAACACTGAAGCTTTCTTT. Amino acids: CASNRWNTEAFF. The J gene is TRBJ1-1, the V gene TRBV2, with D unresolved. Trimming stripped 7 bases from V and 1 base from J, with 7 bases between. There are 12 residues in the CDR3. Germline-derived CDR1 and CDR2 are SNHLY and FYNNEI.

V gene TRBV3-1 (or the pseudogene TRBV3-2) combines with J gene TRBJ1-2; the D gene is possibly TRBD1 (5 bases). Germline V lookup: CDR1 LGHDT, CDR2 YNNKEL (reference sequence). The CDR3 is 15 residues long. Deletions cut 0 bases from V and 5 bases from J, with 13 bases between. The CDR3: CASSQEQGTVYGYTF. The DNA of the CDR3 is TGTGCCAGCAGCCAAGAGCAGGGAACCGTATATGGCTACACCTTC.

The rearrangement joins TRBV5-1 to TRBJ1-1, with TRBD1 as a possible D gene (5 bases). The V end was cut by 0 bases, the J end by 1 base, with 13 bases between. CDR1 is SGHRS, CDR2 YFSETQ, per germline. This CDR3 contains 16 residues. CDR3 bases: TGCGCCAGCAGCTTGGTTCCAGGGTGGTCGAACACTGAAGCTTTCTTT. Translation gives CASSLVPGWSNTEAFF.

The genes are TRBV21-1 and TRBJ1-1. TRBV21-1 is deemed a pseudogene. The CDR3 loop spans 15 amino acids. As DNA, the CDR3 is TGTGCCAGCAGCAAGGGAGGGACAAGGAACACTGAAGCTTTCTTT. This codes for CASSKGGTRNTEAFF.

The V gene is TRBV5-1, the J gene TRBJ2-2, with 9 bases aligning to TRBD1. The V gene's germline CDR1 is SGHRS and CDR2 YFSETQ. The CDR3 has 14 residues. V shed 3 bases and J 4 bases; nucleotides not matched to a gene: 1. The DNA of the CDR3 is TGCGCCAGCAGCTCGGACAGGGGCACCGGGGAGCTGTTTTTT. Translated: CASSSDRGTGELFF.

The CDR3 here is CASTPGTPSYNEQFF. CDR3 nucleotide sequence: TGTGCCAGCACTCCCGGGACACCCTCCTACAATGAGCAGTTCTTC. V is TRBV7-3 and J is TRBJ2-1, with D tentatively TRBD1 (6 bases). V gave up 7 bases and J gave up 0 bases, with 13 bases separating them. Per the germline V gene, CDR1 is SGHTA and CDR2 is FQGTGA. This CDR3 comprises 15 residues.

The V and J genes are TRBV9 and TRBJ2-5; D is perhaps TRBD2 (5 bases). This CDR3 is 14 amino acids long. The V and J ends lost 4 bases and 4 bases respectively, with 14 bases between them. Germline V CDR1 and CDR2: SGDLS, YYNGEE. CDR3 sequence (DNA): TGTGCCAGCAGCCTGCTAGGAGGAGGAGAGACCCAGTACTTC. Its translation: CASSLLGGGETQYF. The whole variable domain, filled in from reference TRBV9 and TRBJ2-5, reads DSGVTQTPKHLITATGQRVTLRCSPRSGDLSVYWYQQSLDQGLQFLIQYYNGEERAKGNILERFSAQQFPDLHSELNLSSLELGDSALYFCASSLLGGGETQYFGPGTRLLVL.

The chain combines TRBV6-6 with TRBJ2-3; 15 positions agree with TRBD2. This CDR3 contains 15 residues. Germline values: CDR1 MNHNY, CDR2 SVGAGI (reference sequence). V shed 6 bases, J shed 7 bases, and the junction held 5 bases outside the gene matches. The CDR3 sequence is CASSSGLAGGYTQYF. The CDR3 coding sequence is TGTGCCAGCAGCTCCGGACTAGCGGGGGGGTATACGCAGTATTTT.

The rearrangement links TRBV18 to TRBJ1-2, with D tentatively TRBD1 (6 bases). V was cut by 3 bases and J by 0 bases, with 14 bases left in between. Germline lookup yields CDR1 KGHSH and CDR2 LQKENI. This CDR3 has 16 amino acids. The CDR3 is CASSPQAGASNYGYTF. The CDR3 DNA is TGTGCCAGCTCACCTCAGGCGGGGGCTTCTAACTATGGCTACACCTTC.

The CDR3 region has the DNA TGTGCCAGCAGTTCCCCGGCCCTAGGACAGAAGGTTAACTACGAGCAGTACTTC. It codes for CASSSPALGQKVNYEQYF. The chain links TRBV6-4 to TRBJ2-7, with a tentative D call TRBD1 (6 bases). Germline CDR1 and CDR2: MRHNA and SNTAGT. Between the trimmed V and J ends, which lost 5 bases and 3 bases, there was a span of 26 bases. The CDR3 contains 18 residues.

V and J are TRBV23-1 and TRBJ2-5; TRBD2 matches 9 bases. TRBV23-1 is an ORF, and what it does is uncertain. The J segment lost 2 bases and the V segment lost 7 bases, leaving 17 bases of the junction unmatched. The CDR3 sequence is 18 residues long. The CDR3 loop reads CASNANVCGGAKQETQYF. In nucleotides, the CDR3 is TGCGCCAGCAACGCAAACGTTTGCGGGGGGGCCAAACAAGAGACCCAGTACTTC.

This clone was detected a few times. CDR3 DNA sequence: TGTGCCAGCAGGCAGGGGCCGAAGAGCAATCAGCCCCAGCATTTT. It is translated as CASRQGPKSNQPQHF. The chain uses TRBV2 and TRBJ1-5; D might be TRBD1 (6 bases). Per germline, CDR1 SNHLY and CDR2 FYNNEI. Deletions cut 6 bases from V and 1 base from J, with 13 bases between. The CDR3 sequence is 15 residues long.

This chain's CDR3 is CASSPGLAGGQETQYF. CDR3 in DNA: TGTGCCAGTAGTCCCGGACTAGCGGGGGGCCAAGAGACCCAGTACTTC. The chain has TRBV19 and TRBJ2-5, with 14 bases fitting TRBD2. This CDR3 spans 16 amino acids. From germline, CDR1 is LNHDA and CDR2 SQIVND (reference sequence). Trimming took 5 bases from V and 1 from J; bases not matched to a gene: 3.

The rearrangement uses TRBV24-1 and TRBJ2-3, with D possibly being TRBD2 (6 bases). Germline loops: CDR1 KGHDR, CDR2 SFDVKD. This CDR3 has 15 amino acids. The germline V and J ends were trimmed by 4 bases and 5 bases, with 15 bases remaining between them. CDR3: CATSDNTGTGDTQYF. The CDR3 nucleotides read TGTGCCACCAGTGACAATACCGGGACTGGAGATACGCAGTATTTT.

The genes are TRBV27 and TRBJ1-6; D remains ambiguous. The CDR3 is made up of 13 amino acids. V was trimmed by 10 bases and J by 7 bases, leaving 14 bases between them. Germline V lookup: CDR1 MNHEY, CDR2 SMNVEV (reference sequence). The CDR3 sequence is CATRWGDNSPLHF. CDR3 nucleotide sequence: TGTGCCACCAGGTGGGGAGACAATTCACCCCTCCACTTT.